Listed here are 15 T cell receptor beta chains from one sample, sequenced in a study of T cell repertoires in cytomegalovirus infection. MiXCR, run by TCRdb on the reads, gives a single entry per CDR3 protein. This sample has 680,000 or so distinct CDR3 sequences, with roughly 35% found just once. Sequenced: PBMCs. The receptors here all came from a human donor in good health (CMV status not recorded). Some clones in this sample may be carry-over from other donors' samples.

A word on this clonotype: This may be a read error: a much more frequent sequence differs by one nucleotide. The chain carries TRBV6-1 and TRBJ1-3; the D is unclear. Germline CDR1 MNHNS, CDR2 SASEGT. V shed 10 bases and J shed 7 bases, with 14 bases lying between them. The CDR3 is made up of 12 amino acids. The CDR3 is CANGEGANTIYF. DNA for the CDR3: TGTGCCAACGGCGAGGGAGCGAACACCATATATTTT.

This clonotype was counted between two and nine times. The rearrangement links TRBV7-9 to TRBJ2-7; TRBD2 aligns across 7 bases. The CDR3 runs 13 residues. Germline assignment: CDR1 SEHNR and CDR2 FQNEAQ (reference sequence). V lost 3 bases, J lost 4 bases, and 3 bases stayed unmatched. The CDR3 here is CASSFPSGYEQYF. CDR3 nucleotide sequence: TGTGCCAGCAGCTTCCCTAGCGGTTACGAGCAGTACTTC.

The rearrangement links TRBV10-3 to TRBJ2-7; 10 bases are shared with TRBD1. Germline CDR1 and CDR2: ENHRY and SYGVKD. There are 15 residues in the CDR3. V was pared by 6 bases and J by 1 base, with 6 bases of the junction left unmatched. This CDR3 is CAIRGGDRGSYEQYF. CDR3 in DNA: TGTGCCATCAGGGGGGGGGACAGGGGTTCCTACGAGCAGTACTTC.

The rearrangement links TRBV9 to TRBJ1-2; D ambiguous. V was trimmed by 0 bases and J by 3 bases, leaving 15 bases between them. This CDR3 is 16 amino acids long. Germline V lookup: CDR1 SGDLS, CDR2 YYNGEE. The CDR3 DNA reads TGTGCCAGCAGCGTAGTAAGTCGTAGGGCTTACTATGGCTACACCTTC. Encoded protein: CASSVVSRRAYYGYTF.

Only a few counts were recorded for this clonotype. Here the CDR3 reads CASRRERGGSYEQYF. In DNA, the CDR3 is TGTGCCAGCAGAAGGGAGAGGGGTGGGTCCTACGAGCAGTACTTC. This chain joins TRBV27 and TRBJ2-7; D may be TRBD1 or TRBD2 (5 bases each). The CDR3 covers 15 residues. Trimming cost V 6 bases and J 1 base, with 16 bases left between them. Germline CDR1 and CDR2: MNHEY and SMNVEV (reference sequence).

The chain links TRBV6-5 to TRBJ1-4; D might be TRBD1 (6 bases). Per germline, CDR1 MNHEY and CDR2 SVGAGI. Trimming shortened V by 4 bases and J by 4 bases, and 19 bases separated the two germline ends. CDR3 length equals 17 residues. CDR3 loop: CASSFGGTVGGNEKLFF. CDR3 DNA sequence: TGTGCCAGCAGTTTTGGCGGAACGGTAGGGGGTAATGAAAAACTGTTTTTT.

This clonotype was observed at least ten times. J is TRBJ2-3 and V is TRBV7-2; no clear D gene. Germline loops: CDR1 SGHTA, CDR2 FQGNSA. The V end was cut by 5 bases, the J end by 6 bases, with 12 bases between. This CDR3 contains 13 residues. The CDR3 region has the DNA TGTGCCAGCAGCCCCGCAGGTCGGGATACGCAGTATTTT. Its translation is CASSPAGRDTQYF.

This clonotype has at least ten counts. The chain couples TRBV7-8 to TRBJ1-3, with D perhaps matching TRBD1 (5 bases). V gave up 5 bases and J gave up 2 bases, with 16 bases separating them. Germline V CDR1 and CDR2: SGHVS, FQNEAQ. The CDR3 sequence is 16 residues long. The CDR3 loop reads CASSPRDWGAGNTIYF. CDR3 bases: TGTGCCAGCAGCCCCCGGGACTGGGGGGCTGGAAACACCATATATTTT.

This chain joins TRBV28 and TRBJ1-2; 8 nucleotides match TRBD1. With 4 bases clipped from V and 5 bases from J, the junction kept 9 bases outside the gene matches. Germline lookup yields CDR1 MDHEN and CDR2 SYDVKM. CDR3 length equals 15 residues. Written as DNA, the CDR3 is TGTGCCAGCAGTTCCTGGGACAGGAATTCGTATGGCTACACCTTC. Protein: CASSSWDRNSYGYTF.

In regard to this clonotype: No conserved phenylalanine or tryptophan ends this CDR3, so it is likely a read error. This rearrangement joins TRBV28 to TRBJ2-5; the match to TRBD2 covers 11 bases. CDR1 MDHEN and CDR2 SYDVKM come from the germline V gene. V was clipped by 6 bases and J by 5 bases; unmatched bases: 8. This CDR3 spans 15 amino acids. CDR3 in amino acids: CASRVAGGPEETQYL. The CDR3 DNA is TGTGCCAGCAGGGTAGCGGGAGGGCCGGAGGAGACCCAGTACTTA.

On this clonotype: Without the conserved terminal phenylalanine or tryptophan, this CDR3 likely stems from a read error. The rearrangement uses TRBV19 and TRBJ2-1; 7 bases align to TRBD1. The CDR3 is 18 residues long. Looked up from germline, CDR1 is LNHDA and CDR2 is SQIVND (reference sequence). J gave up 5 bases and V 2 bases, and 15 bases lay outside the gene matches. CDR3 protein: CASSISGRQGSAHNEQFL. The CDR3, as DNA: TGTGCCAGTAGTATATCGGGCCGACAGGGCTCAGCCCACAATGAGCAGTTCCTC.

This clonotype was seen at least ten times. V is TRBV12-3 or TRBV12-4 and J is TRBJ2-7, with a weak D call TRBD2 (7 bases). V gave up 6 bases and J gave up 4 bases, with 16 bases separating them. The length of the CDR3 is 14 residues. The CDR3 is CASSPAGALYEQYF. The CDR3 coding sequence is TGTGCCAGCAGCCCCGCGGGGGCCCTGTACGAGCAGTACTTC.

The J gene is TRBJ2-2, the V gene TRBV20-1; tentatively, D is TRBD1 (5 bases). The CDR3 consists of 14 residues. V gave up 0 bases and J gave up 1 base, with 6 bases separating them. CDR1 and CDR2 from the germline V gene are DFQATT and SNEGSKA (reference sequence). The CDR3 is CSAREGLNTGELFF. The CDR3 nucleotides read TGCAGTGCTAGAGAGGGGCTGAACACCGGGGAGCTGTTTTTT.

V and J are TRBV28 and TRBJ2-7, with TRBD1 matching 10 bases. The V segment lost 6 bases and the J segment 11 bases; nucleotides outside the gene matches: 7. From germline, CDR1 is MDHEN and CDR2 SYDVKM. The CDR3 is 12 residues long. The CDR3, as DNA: TGTGCCAGCAGCCCCGGGACAGGGGTGGAGTACTTC. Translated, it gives CASSPGTGVEYF.

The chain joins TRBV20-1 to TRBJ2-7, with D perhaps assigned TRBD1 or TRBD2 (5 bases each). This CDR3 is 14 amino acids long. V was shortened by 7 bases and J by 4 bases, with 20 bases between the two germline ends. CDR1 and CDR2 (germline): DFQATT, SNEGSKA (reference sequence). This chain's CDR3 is CSVPGTDHLYEQYF. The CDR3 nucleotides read TGCAGTGTCCCTGGGACCGATCATTTATACGAGCAGTACTTC.